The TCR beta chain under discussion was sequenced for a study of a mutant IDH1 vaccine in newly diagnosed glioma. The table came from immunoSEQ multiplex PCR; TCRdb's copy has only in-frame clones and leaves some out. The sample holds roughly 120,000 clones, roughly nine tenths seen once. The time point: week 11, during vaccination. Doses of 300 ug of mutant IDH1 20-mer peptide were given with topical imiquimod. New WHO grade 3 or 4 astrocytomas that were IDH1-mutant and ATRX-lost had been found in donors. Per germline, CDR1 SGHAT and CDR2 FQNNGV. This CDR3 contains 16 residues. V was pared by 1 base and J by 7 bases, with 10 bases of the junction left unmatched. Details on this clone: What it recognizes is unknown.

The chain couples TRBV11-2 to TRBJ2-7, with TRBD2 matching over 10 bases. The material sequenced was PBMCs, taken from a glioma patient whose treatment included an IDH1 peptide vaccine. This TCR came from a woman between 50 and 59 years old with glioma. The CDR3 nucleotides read TGTGCCAGCAGCTTAGGGTGGCTAGCGGGAGTGAGGGAGCAGTACTTC. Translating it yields CASSLGWLAGVREQYF.